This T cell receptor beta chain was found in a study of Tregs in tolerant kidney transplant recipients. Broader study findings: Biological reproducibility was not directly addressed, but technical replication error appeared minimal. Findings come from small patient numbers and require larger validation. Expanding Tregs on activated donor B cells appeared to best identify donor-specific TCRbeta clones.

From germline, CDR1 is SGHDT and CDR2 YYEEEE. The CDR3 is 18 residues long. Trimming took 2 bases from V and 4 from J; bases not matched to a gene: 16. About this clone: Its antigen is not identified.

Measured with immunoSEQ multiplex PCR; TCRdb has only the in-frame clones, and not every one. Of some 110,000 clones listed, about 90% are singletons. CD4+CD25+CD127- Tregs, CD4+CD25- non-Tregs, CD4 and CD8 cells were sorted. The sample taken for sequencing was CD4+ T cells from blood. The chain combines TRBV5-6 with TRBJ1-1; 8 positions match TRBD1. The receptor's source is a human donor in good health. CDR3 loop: CASSFEYGTGGLGTEAFF. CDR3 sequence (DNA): TGTGCCAGCAGCTTTGAGTACGGGACAGGAGGATTAGGCACTGAAGCTTTCTTT. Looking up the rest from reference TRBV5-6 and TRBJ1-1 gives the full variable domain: DAGVTQSPTHLIKTRGQQVTLRCSPKSGHDTVSWYQQALGQGPQFIFQYYEEEERQRGNFPDRFSGHQFPNYSSELNVNALLLGDSALYLCASSFEYGTGGLGTEAFFGQGTRLTVV.